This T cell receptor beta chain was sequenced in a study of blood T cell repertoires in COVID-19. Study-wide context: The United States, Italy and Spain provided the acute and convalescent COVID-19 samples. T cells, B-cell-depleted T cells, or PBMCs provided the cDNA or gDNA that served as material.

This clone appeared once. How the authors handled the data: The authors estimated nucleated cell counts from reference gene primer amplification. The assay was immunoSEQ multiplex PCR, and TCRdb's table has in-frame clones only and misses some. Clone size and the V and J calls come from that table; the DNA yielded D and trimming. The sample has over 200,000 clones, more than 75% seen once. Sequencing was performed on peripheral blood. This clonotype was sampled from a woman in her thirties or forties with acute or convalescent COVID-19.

CDR3 sequence: CASSEPQGWASGYGYTF. CDR3 coding DNA: TGTGCCAGCAGTGAACCACAGGGATGGGCATCGGGCTATGGCTACACCTTC. The V call is TRBV25-1, the J call TRBJ1-2; D may be TRBD1 (6 bases). Deletions cut 2 bases from V and 4 bases from J, with 20 bases between. Germline CDR1 and CDR2: MGHDK and SYGVNS. The CDR3 runs 17 residues.